The 28 T cell receptor beta chains presented below share a single source sample, sequenced in a study of OX40 agonist ivuxolimab in advanced cancers. Clones were read by immunoSEQ multiplex PCR, and TCRdb kept only the in-frame ones, dropping some. The table lists around 72,000 clones, approximately 91% of them singletons, with 2.2% in the top ten. The source was CD4+ or CD8+ T cells sorted from blood, collected in a trial of the OX40 agonist ivuxolimab. Source of these receptors: an adult with an advanced solid tumor such as melanoma, head and neck, liver or kidney cancer.

This chain joins TRBV11-3 and TRBJ1-1; no firm D call. CDR3 length: 13 residues. Germline V gives CDR1 SGHNT, CDR2 YENEEA. V lost 0 bases and J 10 bases, leaving 12 bases between the germline ends. The CDR3 DNA follows: TGTGCCAGCAGCTTAGAGGGTGGGATGGGAGCTTTCTTT. It translates to CASSLEGGMGAFF.

V usage is TRBV19 and J usage is TRBJ2-3; no clear D. V was cut by 4 bases and J by 2 bases, with 13 bases left in between. The CDR3 is 15 residues long. Germline loops: CDR1 LNHDA, CDR2 SQIVND (reference sequence). The CDR3 spells CASSTPRSATDTQYF. CDR3 bases: TGTGCCAGTAGTACCCCCCGGTCCGCCACAGATACGCAGTATTTT.

The chain employs TRBV6-6 and TRBJ1-6; no reliable D call. Trimming removed 0 bases from V and 3 bases from J, with 6 bases in between. This CDR3 spans 15 amino acids. In germline, CDR1 is MNHNY, CDR2 SVGAGI (reference sequence). CDR3: CASSYSIIYNSPLHF. For the CDR3, the DNA is TGTGCCAGCAGTTACTCGATCATCTATAATTCACCCCTCCACTTT.

The V call is TRBV6-5, the J call TRBJ2-2; 7 bases fit TRBD2. V shed 7 bases, J shed 1 base, and the junction held 3 bases outside the gene matches. This CDR3 region has 14 residues. Germline CDR1 and CDR2: MNHEY and SVGAGI. CDR3 sequence reads: CASNSGGNTGELFF. The CDR3 DNA follows: TGTGCCAGCAACTCGGGAGGGAACACCGGGGAGCTGTTTTTT.

This chain links TRBV18 with TRBJ1-6; 9 bases are shared with TRBD1. The germline CDR1 and CDR2 sequences are KGHSH and LQKENI. V trimming: 0 bases; J trimming: 7 bases; junction bases outside the gene matches: 1. The CDR3 is made up of 15 amino acids. CDR3: CASSPPDRGNSPLHF. In DNA, the CDR3 is TGTGCCAGCTCACCACCGGACAGGGGAAATTCACCCCTCCACTTT.

The chain couples TRBV28 to TRBJ1-4; D possibly corresponds to TRBD1 (6 bases). The germline V gene encodes CDR1 MDHEN and CDR2 SYDVKM. This CDR3 region has 11 residues. Trimming took off 5 bases at V and 11 bases at J, with 9 bases between the two ends. The CDR3 DNA is TGTGCCAGCAGTACTCAGGGGAAACTGTTTTTT. It is translated as CASSTQGKLFF.

The chain is built from TRBV5-1 and TRBJ2-3; either TRBD1 or TRBD2 may supply D (5 bases each). V lost 4 bases and J 5 bases, leaving 14 bases between the germline ends. This CDR3 has 14 amino acids. Germline V lookup: CDR1 SGHRS, CDR2 YFSETQ. The CDR3 bases are TGCGCCAGCAGCGACGGGGCCGGGGTAGATACGCAGTATTTT. It translates to CASSDGAGVDTQYF.

Turning to this clone: Other DNA sequences in this specimen translate into the identical CDR3. The rearrangement uses TRBV11-3 and TRBJ1-2; TRBD1 matches at 8 bases. The germline CDR1 and CDR2 sequences are SGHNT and YENEEA. Trimming removed 5 bases from V and 8 bases from J; junction bases left unmatched: 7. The CDR3 consists of 13 residues. CDR3 residues: CASSPDRGQGYTF. DNA for the CDR3: TGTGCCAGCAGCCCCGACAGGGGACAAGGCTACACCTTC. The complete variable domain, with remaining parts taken from reference TRBV11-3 and TRBJ1-2, reads EAGVVQSPRYKIIEKKQPVAFWCNPISGHNTLYWYLQNLGQGPELLIRYENEEAVDDSQLPKDRFSAERLKGVDSTLKIQPAELGDSAVYLCASSPDRGQGYTFGSGTRLTVV.

The rearrangement joins TRBV5-1 to TRBJ2-7, with 9 bases lining up with TRBD1. Germline loops: CDR1 SGHRS, CDR2 YFSETQ. The CDR3 sequence is 15 residues long. J was trimmed by 5 bases and V by 0 bases; bases with no gene match: 6. The CDR3 DNA is TGCGCCAGCAGCTTGGCCGGACAGGGGTATCACGAGCAGTACTTC. It encodes CASSLAGQGYHEQYF.

This chain uses TRBV5-4 with TRBJ2-5; a weak D match, TRBD1 (6 bases). Germline loops: CDR1 SGHNT, CDR2 YYREEE (reference sequence). This CDR3 has 14 amino acids. The germline V and J ends were trimmed by 5 bases and 4 bases, with 15 bases remaining between them. The CDR3 loop is CASSSQGITETQYF. For the CDR3, the DNA is TGTGCCAGCAGTTCACAGGGTATTACAGAGACCCAGTACTTC.

The V and J genes are TRBV18 and TRBJ2-1; TRBD2 matches 14 bases. Losses at the gene ends were 3 bases for V and 7 bases for J; bases not matched to a gene: 11. The CDR3 has 18 amino acids. The germline V gene encodes CDR1 KGHSH and CDR2 LQKENI. The CDR3 DNA is TGTGCCAGCTCACCCTACCGGACTAGCGGGGGGACAGGGAATGAGCAGTTCTTC. Its translation: CASSPYRTSGGTGNEQFF.

J is TRBJ2-3 and V is TRBV5-4; D is ambiguous. Germline CDR1 is SGHNT and CDR2 is YYREEE (reference sequence). The CDR3 length is 12 residues. V gave up 2 bases and J gave up 4 bases, with 5 bases separating them. Written as DNA, the CDR3 is TGTGCCAGCAGCTTAAAGGCAGATACGCAGTATTTT. Its protein is CASSLKADTQYF.

There are a few counts of this clone. The V and J genes are TRBV30 and TRBJ1-6; maybe TRBD1 (6 bases). Deletions cut 4 bases from V and 7 bases from J, with 11 bases between. Germline assignment: CDR1 GTSNPN and CDR2 SVGIG (reference sequence). The CDR3 runs 13 residues. The CDR3, as DNA: TGTGCCTGGAACCCACAGGGCAATTCACCCCTCCACTTT. This encodes CAWNPQGNSPLHF.

This chain connects TRBV19 to TRBJ2-1; D remains unclear. The CDR3 totals 15 residues. V was pared by 5 bases and J by 5 bases, with 16 bases between. Germline V lookup: CDR1 LNHDA, CDR2 SQIVND (reference sequence). The CDR3 spells CASSDKRQIDNEQFF. For the CDR3, the DNA is TGTGCCAGTAGTGACAAGCGTCAAATAGACAATGAGCAGTTCTTC.

This rearrangement joins TRBV19 to TRBJ2-2; the D call may be TRBD1 or TRBD2 (5 bases each). Germline CDR1 and CDR2: LNHDA and SQIVND (reference sequence). The V end was cut by 5 bases, the J end by 5 bases, with 12 bases between. The CDR3 runs to 14 residues. The CDR3 coding sequence is TGTGCCAGTAGTTCTCAGGGACCTACCGGGGAGCTGTTTTTT. Translating it yields CASSSQGPTGELFF. Drawing the rest from reference TRBV19 and TRBJ2-2, the complete variable domain is DGGITQSPKYLFRKEGQNVTLSCEQNLNHDAMYWYRQDPGQGLRLIYYSQIVNDFQKGDIAEGYSVSREKKESFPLTVTSAQKNPTAFYLCASSSQGPTGELFFGEGSRLTVL.

This sequence joins TRBV5-1 and TRBJ1-2; D uncertain. Trimming pared 0 bases from V and 6 bases from J, leaving 12 bases between. The CDR3 is 14 residues long. Germline V CDR1 and CDR2: SGHRS, YFSETQ. The CDR3 region has the DNA TGCGCCAGCAGCTTGGGTGGGTTCACTGATGGCTACACCTTC. It encodes CASSLGGFTDGYTF.

The rearrangement uses TRBV30 and TRBJ2-2, with TRBD2 matching 12 bases. The CDR3 has 18 residues. Trimming at V came to 5 bases and at J to 0 bases, leaving 10 bases not matched to a gene. In germline, CDR1 is GTSNPN, CDR2 SVGIG (reference sequence). The CDR3 DNA follows: TGTGCCTGGGGAGGAACTAGCGGGGGGTTAGCGAACACCGGGGAGCTGTTTTTT. It is translated as CAWGGTSGGLANTGELFF. The full variable domain, completed using reference TRBV30 and TRBJ2-2, is SQTIHQWPATLVQPVGSPLSLECTVEGTSNPNLYWYRQAAGRGLQLLFYSVGIGQISSEVPQNLSASRPQDRQFILSSKKLLLSDSGFYLCAWGGTSGGLANTGELFFGEGSRLTVL.

V gene TRBV28 combines with J gene TRBJ1-5; 7 nucleotides match TRBD1. Germline V lookup: CDR1 MDHEN, CDR2 SYDVKM. This CDR3 has 14 amino acids. The trim removed 9 bases at V and 3 bases at J, leaving 8 bases unmatched. CDR3 in amino acids: CASREGAYNQPQHF. The DNA for the CDR3 is TGTGCCAGTCGCGAGGGGGCTTACAATCAGCCCCAGCATTTT. Variable domain in full (rest from reference TRBV28 and TRBJ1-5): DVKVTQSSRYLVKRTGEKVFLECVQDMDHENMFWYRQDPGLGLRLIYFSYDVKMKEKGDIPEGYSVSREKKERFSLILESASTNQTSMYLCASREGAYNQPQHFGDGTRLSIL.

The chain carries TRBV11-3 and TRBJ2-4, with 9 bases fitting TRBD2. CDR1 is SGHNT, CDR2 YENEEA, per germline. Unmatched junction bases numbered 7, after V lost 1 base and J lost 9 bases. The CDR3 extends over 15 amino acids. CDR3 loop: CASSLGWGGRGIQYF. For the CDR3, the DNA is TGTGCCAGCAGCTTAGGTTGGGGCGGGAGGGGCATTCAGTACTTC.

The V gene is TRBV5-4, the J gene TRBJ1-2, with 8 bases identical to TRBD1. The germline CDR1 and CDR2 sequences are SGHNT and YYREEE (reference sequence). V dropped 4 bases and J dropped 4; count of bases not matched to a gene: 9. The CDR3 is 15 amino acids. CDR3 amino acids: CASSPGQGVGYGYTF. Here the CDR3 DNA reads TGTGCCAGCAGCCCCGGACAGGGTGTAGGCTATGGCTACACCTTC.

A single count supports this clone. This chain connects TRBV7-9 to TRBJ2-1; TRBD2 agrees at 9 bases. Unmatched junction bases numbered 13, after V lost 5 bases and J lost 5 bases. CDR1 and CDR2 (germline): SEHNR, FQNEAQ (reference sequence). The length of the CDR3 is 17 residues. The CDR3 here is CASSGSREGRIHNEQFF. CDR3 nucleotide sequence: TGTGCCAGCAGCGGATCGCGGGAGGGGAGAATCCACAATGAGCAGTTCTTC.

The chain recombines TRBV28 with TRBJ1-1, with D tentatively TRBD1 (6 bases). The V gene's germline CDR1 is MDHEN and CDR2 SYDVKM. The germline V and J ends were trimmed by 6 bases and 3 bases, with 14 bases remaining between them. This CDR3 has 14 residues. The CDR3 nucleotides read TGTGCCAGCAGCCCAGCCGGGGGGCACACTGAAGCTTTCTTT. Amino acid sequence: CASSPAGGHTEAFF.

The gene calls are TRBV30 and TRBJ2-2; D call uncertain. CDR1 and CDR2 (germline): GTSNPN, SVGIG (reference sequence). V was shortened by 5 bases and J by 5 bases, with 12 bases between the two germline ends. This CDR3 region has 13 residues. The CDR3 bases are TGTGCCTGGCGCCCAGGAGATACCGGGGAGCTGTTTTTT. Its protein is CAWRPGDTGELFF.

V is TRBV28 and J is TRBJ2-3; either TRBD1 or TRBD2 may supply D (5 bases each). CDR3 length equals 13 residues. The germline V gene has CDR1 MDHEN and CDR2 SYDVKM. V was shortened by 3 bases and J by 13 bases, with 17 bases between the two germline ends. The CDR3 is CASSLESGLDKYF. For the CDR3, the DNA is TGTGCCAGCAGTTTGGAGTCGGGGTTGGACAAGTATTTT.

J is TRBJ1-1 and V is TRBV4-1; D not certain. The CDR3 totals 15 residues. Looked up from germline, CDR1 is MGHRA and CDR2 is YSYEKL. V lost 4 bases to trimming and J lost 0 bases, with 12 bases between them. The CDR3 region has the DNA TGCGCCAGCAGCCCCGAACGGGTGCTGAACACTGAAGCTTTCTTT. Amino acid sequence: CASSPERVLNTEAFF.

The chain joins TRBV5-8 to TRBJ2-7; D is possibly TRBD1 or TRBD2 (5 bases each). Trimming stripped 0 bases from V and 9 bases from J, with 16 bases between. Germline assignment: CDR1 SGHTS and CDR2 YDEGEE. This CDR3 has 14 amino acids. The CDR3 DNA follows: TGTGCCAGCAGCTTGGAAGCGGCAGGGATAGGGCAGTACTTC. Encoded protein: CASSLEAAGIGQYF.

This clone was picked up one time. This sequence joins TRBV7-7 and TRBJ2-1, with 10 bases matching TRBD2. CDR1 is SSHAT, CDR2 FNYEAQ, per germline (reference sequence). This CDR3 comprises 14 residues. V shed 2 bases, J shed 9 bases, and the junction held 4 bases outside the gene matches. The CDR3 DNA follows: TGTGCCAGCAGCTTAAGCGGGAGGGTGGGTGAGCAGTTCTTC. Residues: CASSLSGRVGEQFF.

V is TRBV9 and J is TRBJ2-3; 11 positions agree with TRBD2. The CDR3 spans 18 residues. Trimming took 0 bases from V and 0 from J; bases not matched to a gene: 6. From germline, CDR1 is SGDLS and CDR2 YYNGEE. The CDR3 is CASSVGLAGGTSTDTQYF. The CDR3 coding sequence is TGTGCCAGCAGCGTAGGCCTAGCGGGGGGTACTAGCACAGATACGCAGTATTTT.